This TCR beta chain derives from a study of T cells in Graves' hyperthyroidism and ophthalmopathy. Study-wide results and caveats: Before onset, ophthalmopathy was predicted by the model a median approximately 6.6 months earlier. Most thyroid clonotypes with frequency above 0.001 were detected in blood.

A remark on this clonotype: Its cognate antigen is unknown. Germline and junction disagree at one end, which may indicate a read error.

TCR beta CDR3 region amplification was performed from RNA transcripts. The HTBI set primed first-round TCR CDR3 RT-PCR. Each CDR3 protein is one row after TCRdb ran MiXCR on the multiplex PCR reads. In the table there are about 510,000 distinct CDR3 sequences, 46% of which are singletons. Diagnoses were established using clinical symptoms, serum thyroxine and TRAb, thyroid ultrasound and orbital computed tomography. Sequences were obtained from peripheral blood or thyroid tissue (not recorded which). This sequence originates from an adult woman with Graves' disease, either hyperthyroidism or ophthalmopathy (not recorded which).

The CDR3 reads CASSPEKGLNTEALF. As DNA, the CDR3 is TGCGCCAGCAGCCCAGAGAAGGGGCTGAACACTGAAGCTTTGTTT. The V gene is TRBV5-1, the J gene TRBJ1-1, with D possibly being TRBD1 (5 bases). Germline assignment: CDR1 SGHRS and CDR2 YFSETQ. There are 15 residues in the CDR3.